Following are 28 T cell receptor beta chains from one sample sequenced in a study of T cells in Graves' hyperthyroidism and ophthalmopathy. Researchers took RNA transcripts and amplified the TCR beta CDR3 regions from them. HTBI primers were employed in a first-round RT-PCR of the TCR CDR3. One entry per CDR3 protein, called by TCRdb with MiXCR from the multiplex PCR reads. The repertoire includes 600,000 or so distinct CDR3 sequences, roughly 14% of them detected once, and roughly an eighth sits in the top ten. Material for sequencing was blood. The receptors stem from a woman between 50 and 59 years old with Graves' ophthalmopathy.

Concerning this clonotype itself: Possible read error: a much larger clone is one base away. The V call is TRBV11-3, the J call TRBJ1-4, with TRBD1 matching 10 bases. CDR1 is SGHNT, CDR2 YENEEA, per germline. CDR3 length equals 14 residues. The CDR3 nucleotides are TGTGTCAGCAGCAAGCCGGGACAGGGGGAAAAACTGTTTTTT. Translated, it gives CVSSKPGQGEKLFF.

V and J are TRBV4-3 and TRBJ2-7; D is tentatively TRBD1 or TRBD2 (5 bases each). Deletions cut 3 bases from V and 7 bases from J, with 16 bases between. The CDR3 is 14 residues long. Germline-derived CDR1 and CDR2 are LGHNA and YSLEER. This CDR3 reads CASSQGPGPLEQYF. CDR3 sequence (DNA): TGCGCCAGCAGCCAGGGCCCGGGACCACTAGAGCAGTACTTC.

This clonotype has ten or more counts. The rearrangement uses TRBV6-1 and TRBJ2-7; D not certain. This CDR3 is built from 12 residues. CDR1 is MNHNS, CDR2 SASEGT, per germline. Trimming took 6 bases from V and 3 from J, leaving 9 bases between them. The DNA of the CDR3 is TGTGCCAGCAGCCACAATTTCTACGAGCAGTACTTC. This translates into CASSHNFYEQYF.

The rearrangement links TRBV24-1 to TRBJ2-1; either TRBD1 or TRBD2 may supply D (5 bases each). Germline lookup yields CDR1 KGHDR and CDR2 SFDVKD. Between the trimmed V and J ends, which lost 5 bases and 8 bases, there was a span of 12 bases. CDR3 length: 13 amino acids. The DNA of the CDR3 is TGTGCCACCAGTGGGGACCTTGGTTATGAGCAGTTCTTC. It is translated as CATSGDLGYEQFF.

This clonotype showed up many times. J is TRBJ1-1 and V is TRBV28; a possible D gene is TRBD1 (5 bases). Trimming took 5 bases from V and 11 from J, leaving 18 bases between them. The germline V gene encodes CDR1 MDHEN and CDR2 SYDVKM. This CDR3 has 13 residues. The CDR3 is CASSPRTLGGAFF. The CDR3 DNA is TGTGCCAGCAGTCCGCGGACACTCGGCGGGGCTTTCTTT.

About this clonotype itself: A much more abundant neighbour one base away suggests this may be a read error. V and J are TRBV7-3 and TRBJ2-7, with TRBD2 matching 11 bases. Germline V CDR1 and CDR2: SGHTA, FQGTGA. Trimming removed 3 bases from V and 5 bases from J; junction bases left unmatched: 3. This CDR3 spans 14 amino acids. The CDR3 protein is CASSFSGRADEQYF. The CDR3 DNA follows: TGTGCCAGCAGCTTTAGCGGGAGGGCCGACGAGCAGTACTTC.

This clonotype showed up many times. This CDR3 reads CSASRLAGSNEQFF. CDR3 in DNA: TGCAGTGCTAGCCGACTAGCGGGATCAAATGAGCAGTTCTTC. This chain joins TRBV20-1 and TRBJ2-1; 11 bases map to TRBD2. The germline gives CDR1 DFQATT, CDR2 SNEGSKA (reference sequence). V trimming: 3 bases; J trimming: 7 bases; junction bases outside the gene matches: 5. The CDR3 sequence is 14 residues long.

This clonotype was seen only a few times. A much larger clone differs from this one at a single base, so this may be a read error. J is TRBJ2-7 and V is TRBV3-1, with TRBD2 matching over 10 bases. Looked up from germline, CDR1 is LGHDT and CDR2 is YNNKEL (reference sequence). The CDR3 runs 14 residues. CDR3 sequence: CANSHRLAGYEQYF. Here the CDR3 DNA reads TGTGCCAACAGCCATCGACTAGCGGGCTACGAGCAGTACTTC.

This clonotype was observed at least ten times. The gene calls are TRBV18 and TRBJ2-1; the D call may be TRBD1 or TRBD2 (6 bases each). V lost 3 bases, J lost 10 bases, and 16 bases lay in between. The CDR3 is made up of 14 amino acids. Germline lookup yields CDR1 KGHSH and CDR2 LQKENI. The CDR3 DNA reads TGTGCCAGCTCACCGGGGGGCCTGCCGGTAGAGCAGTTCTTC. This sequence encodes CASSPGGLPVEQFF.

The chain employs TRBV6-4 and TRBJ1-1; possible D gene TRBD1, 5 bases. Looked up from germline, CDR1 is MRHNA and CDR2 is SNTAGT. The V and J ends lost 9 bases and 2 bases respectively, with 10 bases between them. The CDR3 consists of 12 residues. CDR3 DNA: TGTGCCAGATCGGGACTTAACACTGAAGCTTTCTTT. Amino acids: CARSGLNTEAFF.

This clonotype was found many times. The chain couples TRBV30 to TRBJ2-7; 8 bases fit TRBD2. The CDR3 is 13 amino acids. V lost 4 bases to trimming and J lost 3 bases; unmatched junction nucleotides: 5. The germline V gene encodes CDR1 GTSNPN and CDR2 SVGIG (reference sequence). CDR3 DNA: TGTGCCTGGAACCGACTAGCGAACTACGAGCAGTACTTC. This sequence encodes CAWNRLANYEQYF.

This chain uses TRBV19 with TRBJ1-2, with D possibly TRBD1 on 6 matching bases. V was pared by 6 bases and J by 2 bases, with 19 bases between. CDR1 is LNHDA and CDR2 is SQIVND in the germline V gene (reference sequence). The CDR3 is made up of 16 amino acids. The CDR3 DNA reads TGTGCCAGTAGCCCCACCCTCGGGACAAACAACTATGGCTACACCTTC. This encodes CASSPTLGTNNYGYTF.

This clonotype was counted only a few times. The chain uses TRBV10-3 and TRBJ1-1; D gene uncertain. Trimming removed 3 bases from V and 1 base from J, with 6 bases in between. Germline CDR1 is ENHRY and CDR2 is SYGVKD. CDR3 length equals 13 residues. CDR3 residues: CAISDGQNTEAFF. The CDR3 nucleotides read TGTGCCATCAGTGACGGTCAGAACACTGAAGCTTTCTTT.

Regarding this clonotype: One base away lies a much larger clone, so this may be a sequencing read error. This chain links TRBV6-1 with TRBJ2-2; 12 positions agree with TRBD2. Germline V gene data show CDR1 as MNHNS and CDR2 as SASEGT. V was clipped by 1 base and J by 3 bases; unmatched bases: 9. This CDR3 region has 19 residues. The CDR3 bases are TGTGCCAGCAGTGAAGTCGCTAGCGGGGGGGCTGGTGACACCGGGGAGCTGTTTTTT. Amino acids: CASSEVASGGAGDTGELFF.

This clonotype was recorded at least ten times. V and J are TRBV10-3 and TRBJ1-1, with D hard to call. Per germline, CDR1 ENHRY and CDR2 SYGVKD. The CDR3 sequence is 13 residues long. With 6 bases removed from V and 6 bases from J, the gap between germline ends came to 14 bases. CDR3 sequence reads: CAIRERDGAEAFF. In DNA, the CDR3 is TGTGCCATCAGAGAGAGAGACGGCGCTGAAGCTTTCTTT.

This clonotype has ten or more counts. The chain employs TRBV11-2 and TRBJ2-4; D is unclear. CDR3 length: 17 residues. The germline gives CDR1 SGHAT, CDR2 FQNNGV. V gave up 4 bases and J gave up 0 bases, with 16 bases separating them. In DNA form, the CDR3 reads TGTGCCAGCAGCTCAGTTCGAGTGGACCTAGCCAAAAACATTCAGTACTTC. Amino acid sequence: CASSSVRVDLAKNIQYF.

This clonotype came up many times. The rearrangement joins TRBV20-1 to TRBJ2-7, with 10 bases identical to TRBD2. Germline V gene sequence: CDR1 DFQATT, CDR2 SNEGSKA (reference sequence). Unmatched junction bases numbered 10, after V lost 3 bases and J lost 5 bases. The CDR3 length is 15 residues. The CDR3 loop reads CSASRSSGSSDEQYF. The CDR3 coding sequence is TGCAGTGCTAGTAGGTCTAGCGGGAGTTCCGACGAGCAGTACTTC.

The table lists this clonotype with many counts. The gene calls are TRBV20-1 and TRBJ2-5; maybe TRBD2 (6 bases). CDR3 length equals 13 residues. Germline V gene lookup returns CDR1 DFQATT and CDR2 SNEGSKA (reference sequence). Trimming left V 4 bases short and J 1 base short, with 10 bases between. CDR3 amino acids: CSATLALQETQYF. CDR3 nucleotides: TGCAGTGCTACACTAGCACTCCAAGAGACCCAGTACTTC.

This clonotype was picked up many times. The chain is built from TRBV12-3 or TRBV12-4 and TRBJ2-7; 7 nucleotides align to TRBD2. The ends lost 6 bases at V and 3 bases at J; junction bases unmatched: 8. The CDR3 extends over 14 amino acids. The CDR3 bases are TGTGCCAGCAGATCAGCGGGAATCTTCTACGAGCAGTACTTC. Translation gives CASRSAGIFYEQYF.

In its sample, this clonotype was seen many times. This CDR3 is CATSLLGFGQETQYF. For the CDR3, the DNA is TGTGCCACCAGCCTCCTGGGGTTTGGGCAAGAGACCCAGTACTTC. This chain joins TRBV15 and TRBJ2-5; D is undetermined. CDR1 and CDR2 from the germline V gene are LNHNV and YYDKDF (reference sequence). V was clipped by 5 bases and J by 2 bases, with 15 bases between them. The CDR3 loop spans 15 amino acids.

This clonotype has at least ten counts. This chain links TRBV28 with TRBJ1-2; 10 bases fit TRBD1. The CDR3 has 14 residues. Germline CDR1 MDHEN, CDR2 SYDVKM. V shed 6 bases, J shed 3 bases, and the junction held 4 bases outside the gene matches. The CDR3 spells CASRGGTGDYGYTF. CDR3 nucleotides: TGTGCCAGCAGAGGAGGGACAGGGGACTATGGCTACACCTTC.

The CDR3 DNA reads TGTGCCTGGCAAGGGGGTTACAATCAGCCCCAGCATTTT. Its protein is CAWQGGYNQPQHF. This rearrangement joins TRBV30 to TRBJ1-5; D possibly corresponds to TRBD1 (6 bases). Germline V gene lookup returns CDR1 GTSNPN and CDR2 SVGIG (reference sequence). V dropped 5 bases and J dropped 3 bases, with 11 bases sitting between them. The CDR3 contains 13 residues. Using reference TRBV30 and TRBJ1-5 for the parts outside the CDR3, the full variable domain is SQTIHQWPATLVQPVGSPLSLECTVEGTSNPNLYWYRQAAGRGLQLLFYSVGIGQISSEVPQNLSASRPQDRQFILSSKKLLLSDSGFYLCAWQGGYNQPQHFGDGTRLSIL.

This clonotype was seen a handful of times. The chain recombines TRBV6-5 with TRBJ2-2, with TRBD2 as a possible D gene (5 bases). Germline CDR1 is MNHEY and CDR2 is SVGAGI. This CDR3 region has 15 residues. V was clipped by 2 bases and J by 1 base, with 8 bases between them. The CDR3 loop reads CASSYEGVNTGELFF. As DNA, the CDR3 is TGTGCCAGCAGTTACGAGGGAGTGAACACCGGGGAGCTGTTTTTT.

About this clonotype: A clone one base away is much larger, so this may be a read error. CDR3 region: CSARTPGTSGRQYF. CDR3 nucleotides: TGCAGTGCTAGAACCCCCGGGACTAGCGGAAGGCAGTACTTC. The chain uses TRBV20-1 and TRBJ2-7; 11 bases agree with TRBD2. Trimming took 2 bases from V and 9 from J; bases not matched to a gene: 9. The CDR3 is 14 amino acids. Germline CDR1 reads DFQATT; CDR2 reads SNEGSKA (reference sequence).

This chain links TRBV11-3 with TRBJ2-2; TRBD2 is a possible D gene (6 bases). This CDR3 spans 15 amino acids. Germline CDR1 is SGHNT and CDR2 is YENEEA. V dropped 3 bases and J dropped 5 bases, with 13 bases sitting between them. The CDR3 sequence is CASSFRGRGTGELFF. DNA for the CDR3: TGTGCCAGCAGCTTTCGGGGGAGAGGTACCGGGGAGCTGTTTTTT.

With respect to this clonotype: This sequence may be a read error, since a much larger clone differs from it by one base. The gene calls are TRBV18 and TRBJ2-4, with 8 bases that match TRBD2. CDR1 and CDR2 (germline): KGHSH, LQKENI. The CDR3 consists of 16 residues. The CDR3 loop is CASSPPMGAGAYIQDF. CDR3 in DNA: TGTGCCAGCTCACCACCCATGGGAGCGGGAGCGTACATTCAGGACTTC.

This clonotype was detected ten times or more. The chain combines TRBV5-1 with TRBJ2-1; no clear D gene. The ends were cut back, 7 bases at V and 4 bases at J, with 24 bases in the middle. The CDR3 contains 17 residues. CDR1 is SGHRS, CDR2 YFSETQ, per germline. As DNA, the CDR3 is TGCGCCAGCCCCTGGATCTCACTCTCTTCTACTTACAATGAGCAGTTCTTC. It yields the protein CASPWISLSSTYNEQFF. The full variable domain, with the rest looked up from reference TRBV5-1 and TRBJ2-1, is KAGVTQTPRYLIKTRGQQVTLSCSPISGHRSVSWYQQTPGQGLQFLFEYFSETQRNKGNFPGRFSGRQFSNSRSEMNVSTLELGDSALYLCASPWISLSSTYNEQFFGPGTRLTVL.

This clonotype came up many times. The chain joins TRBV5-1 to TRBJ2-1; the D gene is possibly TRBD2 (6 bases). This CDR3 comprises 13 residues. Looked up from germline, CDR1 is SGHRS and CDR2 is YFSETQ. The V gene lost 0 bases and the J gene lost 6 bases, with 7 bases spanning the gap. In nucleotides, the CDR3 is TGCGCCAGCAGCTTGGGGGACTCCAATGAGCAGTTCTTC. It translates to CASSLGDSNEQFF.